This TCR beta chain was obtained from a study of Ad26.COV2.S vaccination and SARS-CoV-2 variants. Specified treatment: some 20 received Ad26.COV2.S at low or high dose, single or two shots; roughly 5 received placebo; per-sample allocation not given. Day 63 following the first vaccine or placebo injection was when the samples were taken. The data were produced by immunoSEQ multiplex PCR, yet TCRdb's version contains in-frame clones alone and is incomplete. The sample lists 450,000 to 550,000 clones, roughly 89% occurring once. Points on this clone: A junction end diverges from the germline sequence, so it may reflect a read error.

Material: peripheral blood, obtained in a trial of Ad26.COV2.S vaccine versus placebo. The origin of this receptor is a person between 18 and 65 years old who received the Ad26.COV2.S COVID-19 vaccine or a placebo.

The CDR3 DNA is TGCAGCGCGGAGGGGTTGTACAGTGAGCAGTTCTTC. Protein product: CSAEGLYSEQFF. The chain carries TRBV29-1 and TRBJ2-1; TRBD2 is a possible D gene (6 bases). The CDR3 sequence is 12 residues long. Germline CDR1 is SQVTM and CDR2 is ANQGSEA.